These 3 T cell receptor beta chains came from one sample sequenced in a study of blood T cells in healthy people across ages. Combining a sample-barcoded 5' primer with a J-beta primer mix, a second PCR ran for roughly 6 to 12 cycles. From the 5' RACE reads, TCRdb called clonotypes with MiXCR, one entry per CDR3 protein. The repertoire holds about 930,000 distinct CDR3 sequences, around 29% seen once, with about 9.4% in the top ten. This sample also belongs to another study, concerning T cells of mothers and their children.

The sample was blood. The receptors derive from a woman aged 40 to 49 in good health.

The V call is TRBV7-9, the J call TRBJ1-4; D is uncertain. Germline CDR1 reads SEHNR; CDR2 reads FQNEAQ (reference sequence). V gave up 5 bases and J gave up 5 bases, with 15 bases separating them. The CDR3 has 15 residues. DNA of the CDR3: TGTGCCAGCAGCCCCCGCGCGGTAGGAAATGAAAAACTGTTTTTT. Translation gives CASSPRAVGNEKLFF.

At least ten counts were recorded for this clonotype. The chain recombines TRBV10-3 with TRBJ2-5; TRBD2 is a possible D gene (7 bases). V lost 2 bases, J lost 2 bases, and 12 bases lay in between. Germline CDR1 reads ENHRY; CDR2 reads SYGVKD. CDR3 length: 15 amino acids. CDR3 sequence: CAISERGGGQETQYF. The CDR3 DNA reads TGTGCCATCAGTGAGAGGGGGGGCGGTCAAGAGACCCAGTACTTC.

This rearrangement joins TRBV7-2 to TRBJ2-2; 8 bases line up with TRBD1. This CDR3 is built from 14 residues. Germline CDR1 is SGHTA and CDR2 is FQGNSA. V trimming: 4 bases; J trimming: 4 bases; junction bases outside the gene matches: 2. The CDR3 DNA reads TGTGCCAGCAGCTCGGGACAGGTCACCGGGGAGCTGTTTTTT. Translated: CASSSGQVTGELFF.